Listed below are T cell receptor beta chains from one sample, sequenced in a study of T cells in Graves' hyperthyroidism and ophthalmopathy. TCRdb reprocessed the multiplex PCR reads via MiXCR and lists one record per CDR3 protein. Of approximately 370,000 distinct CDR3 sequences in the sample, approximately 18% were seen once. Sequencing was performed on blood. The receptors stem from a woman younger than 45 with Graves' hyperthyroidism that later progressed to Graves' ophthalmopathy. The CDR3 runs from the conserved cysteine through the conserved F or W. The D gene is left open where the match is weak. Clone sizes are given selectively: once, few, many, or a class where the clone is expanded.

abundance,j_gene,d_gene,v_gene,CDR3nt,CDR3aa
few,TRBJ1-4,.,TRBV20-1,TGCAGTGCGCACGACCAGGGAGGTAATGAAAAACTGTTTTTT,CSAHDQGGNEKLFF
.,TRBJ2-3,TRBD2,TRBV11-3,TGTGCCAGCACCCTACTAGCGGGATCTGATACGCAGTATTTT,CASTLLAGSDTQYF
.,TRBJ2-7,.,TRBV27,TGTGCCAGCAGTTCCTACCTGCGAGGGGCGTCCTACGAGCAGTACTTC,CASSSYLRGASYEQYF
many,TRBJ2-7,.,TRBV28,TGTGCCACGAATCGACAGAGCTCCTACGAGCAGTACTTC,CATNRQSSYEQYF
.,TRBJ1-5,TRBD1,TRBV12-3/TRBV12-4,TGTGCCAGCAGTCCTTACAACAGGGGATGGGATCAGCCCCAGCATTTT,CASSPYNRGWDQPQHF
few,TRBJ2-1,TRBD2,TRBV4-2,TGTGCCAGCAGCCAAGAAACCGGACTAGCCGCAGATGAGCAGTTCTTC,CASSQETGLAADEQFF
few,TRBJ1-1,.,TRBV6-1,TGTGCCAGCAGGACCGGGGAGGGGACTGAAGCTTTCTTT,CASRTGEGTEAFF
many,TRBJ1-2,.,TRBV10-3,TGTGCCATCAGTGAGAGATTGGGACTCTCGAACTATGGCTACACCTTC,CAISERLGLSNYGYTF
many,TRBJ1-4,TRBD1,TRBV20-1,TGCAGTGCCCAACCGGGACAGGGGCCTGAAAAACTGTTTTTT,CSAQPGQGPEKLFF
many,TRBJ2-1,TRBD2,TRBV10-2,TGCGCCAGCAGTGATAGAGCGGGGGCGTACAATGAGCAGTTCTTC,CASSDRAGAYNEQFF
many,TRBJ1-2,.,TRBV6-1,TGTGCCAGCAGTGAGGGATGGAGCTATGGCTACACCTTC,CASSEGWSYGYTF